Below, 9 T cell receptor beta chains from the same sample are listed, as sequenced in a study of cytomegalovirus exposure and HLA in healthy donors. Use of 60 Vbeta and 13 Jbeta primers characterized the PCR. Sequencing used immunoSEQ multiplex PCR; TCRdb keeps in-frame clones, though not all of them. The sample table sets out under 200,000 clones. The sample comprised PBMCs. These receptors all come from a man in his thirties or forties in good health and CMV-seronegative.

The chain is built from TRBV6-7 and TRBJ1-1; D is perhaps TRBD1 (5 bases). TRBV6-7 is classed as an ORF, of uncertain function. The CDR3 has 12 amino acids. The germline V and J ends were trimmed by 6 bases and 1 base, with 6 bases remaining between them. Here the CDR3 DNA reads TGTGCCAGCAGGGGGGGGAACACTGAAGCTTTCTTT. It codes for CASRGGNTEAFF.

The rearrangement uses TRBV6-1 and TRBJ2-7; 8 bases agree with TRBD1. Germline CDR1 is MNHNS and CDR2 is SASEGT. V lost 5 bases, J lost 3 bases, and 9 bases stayed unmatched. The length of the CDR3 is 15 residues. This CDR3 is CASSSSQGAGYEQYF. As DNA, the CDR3 is TGTGCCAGCAGTTCATCGCAGGGGGCTGGCTACGAGCAGTACTTC.

This chain joins TRBV4-1 and TRBJ2-7; possible D gene TRBD1, 6 bases. The V end was cut by 2 bases, the J end by 3 bases, with 14 bases between. The CDR3 runs 15 residues. The germline gives CDR1 MGHRA, CDR2 YSYEKL. CDR3 loop: CASSQTGTSIYEQYF. The CDR3 nucleotides read TGCGCCAGCAGCCAAACCGGGACATCCATCTACGAGCAGTACTTC.

This chain joins TRBV29-1 and TRBJ1-5, with D tentatively TRBD1 (5 bases). The CDR3 covers 14 residues. CDR1 SQVTM and CDR2 ANQGSEA come from the germline V gene. Trimming removed 1 base at V and 2 bases at J, with 9 bases between. Written as DNA, the CDR3 is TGCAGCGTTGAAGTCGGAGGGGGCAATCAGCCCCAGCATTTT. It codes for CSVEVGGGNQPQHF.

About this clone: This sample includes further DNA sequences coding for the same CDR3. CDR3 residues: CASSLGGSGNTIYF. The CDR3 bases are TGTGCCAGCAGTCTGGGGGGGTCCGGAAACACCATATATTTT. V usage is TRBV27 and J usage is TRBJ1-3; D might be TRBD1 (5 bases). Germline CDR1 MNHEY, CDR2 SMNVEV (reference sequence). V shed 5 bases and J shed 4 bases, with 12 bases lying between them. The CDR3 is made up of 14 amino acids.

The gene calls are TRBV11-2 and TRBJ2-3; 8 bases match TRBD2. Germline V gene sequence: CDR1 SGHAT, CDR2 FQNNGV. This CDR3 comprises 17 residues. V was clipped by 0 bases and J by 2 bases; unmatched bases: 7. Here the CDR3 DNA reads TGTGCCAGCAGCTTAGATTCCAGCGGGGGAAACACAGATACGCAGTATTTT. It codes for CASSLDSSGGNTDTQYF.

The chain recombines TRBV5-6 with TRBJ2-5; D is undetermined. The J call is doubtful: the DNA matches TRBJ2-7 better. CDR3 length equals 11 residues. The germline V gene encodes CDR1 SGHDT and CDR2 YYEEEE. Written as DNA, the CDR3 is TGTGCCAGCAGCTTGGCGAACGAGCAGTACTTC. Its translation: CASSLANEQYF.

This chain connects TRBV6-5 to TRBJ1-2; TRBD1 aligns across 7 bases. The CDR3 contains 14 residues. Germline loops: CDR1 MNHEY, CDR2 SVGAGI. V shed 6 bases, J shed 7 bases, and the junction held 11 bases outside the gene matches. The CDR3 nucleotides read TGTGCCAGCAGCCCCCCGAGGGGGCATAGTGGCTACACCTTC. It translates to CASSPPRGHSGYTF.

V and J are TRBV2 and TRBJ1-1; D not certain. The CDR3 totals 11 residues. Germline CDR1 and CDR2: SNHLY and FYNNEI. The CDR3 coding sequence is TGTGTCCCTGGAGGGAACACTGAAGCTTTCTTT. Amino acid sequence: CVPGGNTEAFF.